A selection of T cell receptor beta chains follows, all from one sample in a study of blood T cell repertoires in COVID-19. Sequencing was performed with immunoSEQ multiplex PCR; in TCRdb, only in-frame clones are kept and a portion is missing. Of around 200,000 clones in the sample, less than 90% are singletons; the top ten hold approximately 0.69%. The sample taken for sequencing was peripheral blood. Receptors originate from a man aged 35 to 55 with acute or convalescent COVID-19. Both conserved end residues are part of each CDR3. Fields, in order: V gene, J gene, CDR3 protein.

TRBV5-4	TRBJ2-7	CASSLAGRATNHEQYF
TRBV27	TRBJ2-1	CASSLGGGSYNEQFF
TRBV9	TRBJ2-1	CASSKSGGSYNEQFF
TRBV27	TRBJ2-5	CASSRDSQETQYF
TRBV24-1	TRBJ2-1	CATSDFHSGTTYNEQFF
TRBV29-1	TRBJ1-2	CSVLGQGGGYTF
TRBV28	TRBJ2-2	CASSLSGLAGNTGELFF
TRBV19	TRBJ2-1	CASSRGLPAYGNEQFF
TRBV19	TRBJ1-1	CASSIGTGSLNTEAFF
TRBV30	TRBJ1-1	CAWSDRGSNTEAFF
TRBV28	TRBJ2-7	CASSLGGSSYEQYF
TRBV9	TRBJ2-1	CASSSLLPGVTHEQFF
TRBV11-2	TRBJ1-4	CASSFTRQGAKEKLFF
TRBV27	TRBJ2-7	CASSHTRVSYEQYF
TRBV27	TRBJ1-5	CASGAAQGYNQPQHF
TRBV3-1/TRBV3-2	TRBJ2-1	CASSQEGGGRGYNEQFF
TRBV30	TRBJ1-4	CASMAEEEKLFF
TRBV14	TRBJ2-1	CASSQEGAWGLGDNEQFF
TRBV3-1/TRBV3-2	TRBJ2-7	CASSLLAYEQYF
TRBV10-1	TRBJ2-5	CASSESGVQETQYF
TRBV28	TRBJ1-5	CASSLRQGNQPQHF
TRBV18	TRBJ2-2	CASSPVLAGTFNTGELFF
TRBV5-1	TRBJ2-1	CASSGQGALSYNEQFF
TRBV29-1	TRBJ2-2	CSVATGEGEAGELFF